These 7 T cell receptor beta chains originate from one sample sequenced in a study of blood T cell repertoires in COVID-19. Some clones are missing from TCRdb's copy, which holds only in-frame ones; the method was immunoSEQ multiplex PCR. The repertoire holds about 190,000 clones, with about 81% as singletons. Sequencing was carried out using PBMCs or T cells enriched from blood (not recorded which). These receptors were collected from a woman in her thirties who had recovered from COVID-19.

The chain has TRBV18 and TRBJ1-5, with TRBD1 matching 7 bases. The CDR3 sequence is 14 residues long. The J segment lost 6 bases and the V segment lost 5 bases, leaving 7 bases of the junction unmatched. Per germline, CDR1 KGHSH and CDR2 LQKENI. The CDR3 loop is CASSSSGGSQPQHF. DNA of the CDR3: TGTGCCAGCTCATCCTCAGGGGGTAGTCAGCCCCAGCATTTT.

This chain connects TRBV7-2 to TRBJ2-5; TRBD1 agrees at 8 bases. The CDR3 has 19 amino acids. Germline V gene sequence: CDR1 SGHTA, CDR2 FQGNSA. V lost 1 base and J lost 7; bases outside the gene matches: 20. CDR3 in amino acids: CASSLGPRARGRAGGTQYF. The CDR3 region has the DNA TGTGCCAGCAGCTTAGGTCCGCGGGCCAGGGGGCGCGCTGGCGGGACCCAGTACTTC.

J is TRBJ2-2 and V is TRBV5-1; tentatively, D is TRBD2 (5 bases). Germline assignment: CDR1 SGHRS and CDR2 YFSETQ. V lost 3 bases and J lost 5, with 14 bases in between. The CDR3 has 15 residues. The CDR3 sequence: CASSSLAIPTGELFF. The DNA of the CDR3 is TGCGCCAGCAGCTCTCTAGCTATCCCTACCGGGGAGCTGTTTTTT.

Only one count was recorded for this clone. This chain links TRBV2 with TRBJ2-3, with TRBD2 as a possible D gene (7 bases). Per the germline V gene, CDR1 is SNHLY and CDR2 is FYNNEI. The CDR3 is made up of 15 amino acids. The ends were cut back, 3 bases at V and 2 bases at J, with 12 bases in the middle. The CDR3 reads CASSDAGATTDTQYF. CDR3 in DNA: TGTGCCAGCAGTGATGCGGGGGCAACCACAGATACGCAGTATTTT.

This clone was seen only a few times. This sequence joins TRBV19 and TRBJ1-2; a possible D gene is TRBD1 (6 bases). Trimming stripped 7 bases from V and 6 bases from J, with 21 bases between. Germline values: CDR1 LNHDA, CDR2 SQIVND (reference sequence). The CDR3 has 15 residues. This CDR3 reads CASNRDKFIVDGYTF. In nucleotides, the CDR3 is TGTGCCAGTAACCGGGACAAATTCATTGTCGATGGCTACACCTTC. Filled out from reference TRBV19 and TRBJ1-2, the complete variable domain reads DGGITQSPKYLFRKEGQNVTLSCEQNLNHDAMYWYRQDPGQGLRLIYYSQIVNDFQKGDIAEGYSVSREKKESFPLTVTSAQKNPTAFYLCASNRDKFIVDGYTFGSGTRLTVV.

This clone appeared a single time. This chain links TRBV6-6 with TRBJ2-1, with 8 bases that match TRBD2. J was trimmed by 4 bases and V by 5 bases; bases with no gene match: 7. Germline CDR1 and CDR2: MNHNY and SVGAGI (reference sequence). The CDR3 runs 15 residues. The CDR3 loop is CASSRGGAAYNEQFF. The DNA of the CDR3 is TGTGCCAGCAGTCGGGGGGGGGCGGCATACAATGAGCAGTTCTTC.

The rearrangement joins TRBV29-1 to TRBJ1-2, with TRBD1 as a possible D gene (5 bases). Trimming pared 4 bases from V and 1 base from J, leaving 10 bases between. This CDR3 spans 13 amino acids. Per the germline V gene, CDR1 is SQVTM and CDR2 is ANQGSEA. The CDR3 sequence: CSVGTGVNYGYTF. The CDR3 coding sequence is TGCAGCGTTGGAACAGGAGTTAACTATGGCTACACCTTC.